This T cell receptor beta chain was observed in a study of technical replicates of blood from a few donors. The germline CDR1 and CDR2 sequences are SGHRS and YFSETQ. There are 14 residues in the CDR3. V shed 2 bases and J shed 5 bases, with 13 bases lying between them. TCRdb's table, derived via immunoSEQ multiplex PCR, lists solely in-frame clones and lacks some. The table shows about 83,000 clones, with just over 90% occurring only once. Sample: T cells isolated from PBMCs. J is TRBJ2-5 and V is TRBV5-1; no definite D call. The TCR originated in a human donor in good health. The CDR3 sequence is CASSLDTGGETQYF. The CDR3 DNA reads TGCGCCAGCAGCTTAGACACTGGTGGGGAGACCCAGTACTTC.